The T cell receptor (beta chain) described here comes from a study of T cells in Graves' hyperthyroidism and ophthalmopathy. Study findings and constraints: For ophthalmopathy, model prediction preceded onset by a median about six months. Most expanded thyroid clonotypes above 0.001 recurred in blood.

This clonotype turned up a few times. Its antigen is not known. What was amplified from RNA transcripts were TCR beta CDR3 regions. The HTBI primer set was used in a first-round RT-PCR of the TCR CDR3. TCRdb re-called the multiplex PCR reads with MiXCR, one entry per CDR3 protein. The sample shows 500,000 to 650,000 distinct CDR3 sequences, about 45% of them seen only once. The study excluded patients with uncontrolled infection, other autoimmune disease, pregnancy or lactation. The diagnoses drew upon clinical symptoms, serum thyroxine and TRAb, thyroid ultrasound and orbital computed tomography. Germline CDR1 LNHNV, CDR2 YYDKDF (reference sequence). Trimming cost V 1 base and J 6 bases, with 13 bases left between them. This CDR3 has 14 amino acids.

This sequence joins TRBV15 and TRBJ2-7; tentatively, D is TRBD2 (7 bases). Sequenced: peripheral blood or thyroid tissue (not recorded which). This receptor was obtained from an adult woman with Graves' disease, either hyperthyroidism or ophthalmopathy (not recorded which). CDR3 nucleotides: TGTGCCACCAGCAGAGGGGAGGGGGGTGCCGAGCAGTACTTC. Its translation is CATSRGEGGAEQYF.